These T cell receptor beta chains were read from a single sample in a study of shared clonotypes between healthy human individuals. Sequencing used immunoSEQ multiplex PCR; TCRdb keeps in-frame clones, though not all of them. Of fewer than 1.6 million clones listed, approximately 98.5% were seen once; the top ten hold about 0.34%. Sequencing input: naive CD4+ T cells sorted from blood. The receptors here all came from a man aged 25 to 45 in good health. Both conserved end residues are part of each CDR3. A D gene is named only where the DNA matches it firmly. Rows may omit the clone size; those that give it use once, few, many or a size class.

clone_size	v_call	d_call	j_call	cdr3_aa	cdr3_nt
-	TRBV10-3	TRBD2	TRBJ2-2	CAISEGLAGGGNTGELFF	TGTGCCATCAGTGAGGGACTAGCGGGAGGGGGAAACACCGGGGAGCTGTTTTTT
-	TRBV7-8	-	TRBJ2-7	CASSLFDEQYF	TGTGCCAGCAGCTTATTCGACGAGCAGTACTTC
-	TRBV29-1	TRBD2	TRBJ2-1	CSVDRFDRGLGRYNEQFF	TGCAGCGTTGATAGGTTTGACAGAGGACTAGGACGGTACAATGAGCAGTTCTTC
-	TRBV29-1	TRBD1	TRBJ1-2	CSALRQGNYGYTF	TGCAGCGCTTTAAGACAGGGTAACTATGGCTACACCTTC
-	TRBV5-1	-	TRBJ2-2	CASSLASGANTGELFF	TGCGCCAGCAGCTTGGCCTCAGGGGCGAACACCGGGGAGCTGTTTTTT
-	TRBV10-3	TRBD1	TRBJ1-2	CAISAGTDYGYTF	TGTGCCATCAGCGCCGGGACAGACTATGGCTACACCTTC
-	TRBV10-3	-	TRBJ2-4	CAISDSGSSIQYF	TGTGCCATCAGTGATTCAGGGTCGAGCATTCAGTACTTC
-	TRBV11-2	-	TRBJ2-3	CASSLARTVSTDTQYF	TGTGCCAGCAGCTTAGCTAGGACAGTCAGCACAGATACGCAGTATTTT
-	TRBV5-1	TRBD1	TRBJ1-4	CASSPGGWSNEKLFF	TGCGCCAGCAGCCCAGGGGGCTGGTCTAATGAAAAACTGTTTTTT
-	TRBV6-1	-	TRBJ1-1	CASTELGGTEAFF	TGTGCCAGCACCGAACTTGGTGGGACTGAAGCTTTCTTT
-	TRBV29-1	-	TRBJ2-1	CSAARREHEQFF	TGCAGCGCCGCGCGCAGGGAGCATGAGCAGTTCTTC
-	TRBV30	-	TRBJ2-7	CAWSVPRGTYEQYF	TGTGCCTGGAGTGTCCCGAGGGGGACCTACGAGCAGTACTTC
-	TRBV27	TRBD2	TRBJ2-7	CASSLTSGRAFREQYF	TGTGCCAGCAGTTTGACTAGCGGGAGGGCCTTTCGTGAGCAGTACTTC
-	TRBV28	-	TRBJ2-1	CASRGPTRWFF	TGTGCCAGCCGAGGGCCAACCCGGTGGTTCTTC
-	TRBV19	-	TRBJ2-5	CASSIGTSQETQYF	TGTGCCAGTAGTATTGGGACAAGTCAAGAGACCCAGTACTTC
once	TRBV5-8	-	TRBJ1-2	CASSLPLTNYGYTF	TGTGCCAGCAGCTTGCCTCTTACTAACTATGGCTACACCTTC
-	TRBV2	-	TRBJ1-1	CASSVSPMNTEAFF	TGTGCCAGCAGTGTCAGCCCCATGAACACTGAAGCTTTCTTT
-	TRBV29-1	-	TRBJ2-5	CSVVSSGPGETQYF	TGCAGCGTTGTAAGTTCGGGTCCTGGGGAGACCCAGTACTTC
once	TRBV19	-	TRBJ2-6	CASSLGPSGANVLTF	TGTGCCAGTAGCTTGGGACCATCTGGGGCCAACGTCCTGACTTTC
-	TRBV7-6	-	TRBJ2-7	CASSPRGTGPIGEQYF	TGTGCCAGCAGCCCGCGGGGCACGGGCCCGATTGGCGAGCAGTACTTC
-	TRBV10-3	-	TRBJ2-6	CAISEVTGANVLTF	TGTGCCATCAGTGAGGTCACAGGGGCCAACGTCCTGACTTTC
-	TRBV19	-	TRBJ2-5	CASSISSLVKTQYF	TGTGCCAGTAGTATATCCTCGTTGGTTAAGACCCAGTACTTC
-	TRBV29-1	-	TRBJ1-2	CSAAAGTSYGYTF	TGCAGCGCCGCCGCGGGGACCAGCTATGGCTACACCTTC
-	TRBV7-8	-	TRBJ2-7	CASSPSQGWREQYF	TGTGCCAGCAGCCCTAGCCAGGGTTGGCGCGAGCAGTACTTC
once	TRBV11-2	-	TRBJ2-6	CASTTPRSGANVLTF	TGTGCCAGCACAACACCCCGCTCTGGGGCCAACGTCCTGACTTTC
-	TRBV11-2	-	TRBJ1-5	CASSFGGGRNQPQHF	TGTGCCAGCAGCTTTGGAGGGGGAAGGAATCAGCCCCAGCATTTT
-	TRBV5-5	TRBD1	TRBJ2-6	CASIGTGDSGANVLTF	TGTGCCAGCATCGGGACAGGGGACTCTGGGGCCAACGTCCTGACTTTC
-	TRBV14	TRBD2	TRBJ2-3	CASSQGVLFVSGSRDPTDTQYF	TGTGCCAGCAGCCAAGGGGTCTTATTTGTTAGCGGGAGTAGAGATCCCACAGATACGCAGTATTTT
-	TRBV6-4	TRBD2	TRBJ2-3	CASSDRPPAGGGADTQYF	TGTGCCAGCAGTGACCGGCCCCCAGCGGGAGGGGGCGCAGATACGCAGTATTTT
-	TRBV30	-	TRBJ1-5	CAWSKQPSNQPQHF	TGTGCCTGGTCCAAACAACCCAGCAATCAGCCCCAGCATTTT
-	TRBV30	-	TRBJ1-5	CAWSGQGHQPQHF	TGTGCCTGGAGTGGGCAGGGGCATCAGCCCCAGCATTTT
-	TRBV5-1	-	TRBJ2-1	CASSLRRDYNEQFF	TGCGCCAGCAGCTTGAGGAGGGACTACAATGAGCAGTTCTTC